The rows below give T cell receptor beta chains drawn from one sample of a study of regulatory T cells in long-lasting Graves disease. TCRdb re-called the multiplex PCR reads through MiXCR, storing one row per CDR3 protein. The sample contains roughly 400,000 distinct CDR3 sequences, over 20% of which appear only once. Sequencing was performed on peripheral blood mononuclear cells (PBMCs), taken when the disease was refractory, from a patient treated with antithyroid drugs. The receptors come from a female donor with Graves disease. Both conserved end residues are part of each CDR3. D genes are given only for firm matches. Expanded clones are given a class, and other clones once, few, many or no size at all.

d_call	clone_size	v_call	j_call	cdr3_aa	cdr3_nt
-	-	TRBV12-3/TRBV12-4	TRBJ2-1	CASSFGLAQSSYNEQFF	TGTGCCAGCAGTTTCGGGCTAGCGCAGAGCTCCTACAATGAGCAGTTCTTC
-	-	TRBV7-3	TRBJ1-1	CASSLRLEGRYTEAFF	TGTGCCAGCAGCTTAAGGCTTGAGGGGAGGTACACTGAAGCTTTCTTT
TRBD2	many	TRBV27	TRBJ2-7	CASSLEGLAEQYF	TGTGCCAGCAGTTTAGAGGGACTAGCGGAGCAGTACTTC
-	many	TRBV5-6	TRBJ2-5	CASSFLVHGETQYF	TGTGCCAGCAGCTTCCTCGTGCATGGAGAGACCCAGTACTTC
-	few	TRBV6-1	TRBJ2-7	CASGEREQYF	TGTGCCAGCGGGGAGCGCGAGCAGTACTTC
-	many	TRBV5-5	TRBJ1-2	CASSHRDGNGYTF	TGTGCCAGCAGCCACAGGGACGGGAATGGCTACACCTTC
-	many	TRBV27	TRBJ2-2	CASRRHLTGELFF	TGTGCCAGCAGGCGGCACCTCACCGGGGAGCTGTTTTTT
-	many	TRBV5-1	TRBJ1-1	CASSLAGDSTEAFF	TGTGCCAGCAGCTTAGCTGGGGATTCCACTGAAGCTTTCTTT
TRBD1	many	TRBV12-3/TRBV12-4	TRBJ1-2	CASSWATGGDGGYTF	TGTGCCAGCAGTTGGGCGACAGGGGGCGATGGTGGCTACACCTTC
-	few	TRBV7-9	TRBJ2-7	CASSLGQVVEYEQYF	TGTGCCAGCAGCTTAGGTCAGGTAGTAGAGTACGAGCAGTACTTC
-	-	TRBV4-1	TRBJ2-1	CASSQDRGYNEQFF	TGCGCCAGCAGCCAAGATAGGGGCTACAATGAGCAGTTCTTC
TRBD2	-	TRBV13	TRBJ2-2	CASGYPQAGRTGELFF	TGTGCCAGCGGCTACCCACAAGCGGGACGAACCGGGGAGCTGTTTTTT
TRBD1	-	TRBV15	TRBJ1-3	CATSRGTGGSGNTIYF	TGTGCCACCAGCAGGGGGACAGGGGGCTCTGGAAACACCATATATTTT
-	-	TRBV29-1	TRBJ2-3	CSVFHKGDTQYF	TGCAGCGTTTTTCATAAAGGCGATACGCAGTATTTT
TRBD2	many	TRBV24-1	TRBJ2-5	CATSELTSGERGETQYF	TGTGCCACCAGTGAACTGACTAGCGGGGAGAGAGGAGAGACCCAGTACTTC
TRBD2	few	TRBV20-1	TRBJ2-7	CSASASGRAGTYEQYF	TGCAGTGCTAGCGCTAGCGGGAGGGCGGGAACCTACGAGCAGTACTTC
TRBD1	few	TRBV4-2	TRBJ1-6	CASNRQVGQGADSPLHF	TGTGCCAGCAATCGGCAGGTGGGGCAGGGGGCCGATTCACCCCTCCACTTT
-	many	TRBV6-1	TRBJ2-2	CASSGGETVNTGELFF	TGTGCCAGCAGTGGGGGAGAGACAGTAAACACCGGGGAGCTGTTTTTT
-	-	TRBV5-4	TRBJ2-7	CASSFGPGPLSYEQYF	TGTGCCAGCAGCTTTGGGCCGGGACCGCTATCCTACGAGCAGTACTTC
-	-	TRBV5-6	TRBJ2-2	CASSLLVRKNTGELFF	TGTGCCAGCAGCCTCCTCGTACGGAAGAACACCGGGGAGCTGTTTTTT
-	few	TRBV4-1	TRBJ1-1	CASSHDRLNTEAFF	TGCGCCAGCAGCCATGACAGGTTGAACACTGAAGCTTTCTTT
-	few	TRBV20-1	TRBJ1-2	CSAVGGYGYTF	TGCAGTGCTGTCGGGGGTTATGGCTACACCTTC
-	few	TRBV7-2	TRBJ1-1	CASRTRSHTEAFF	TGTGCCAGCCGCACTAGAAGTCACACTGAAGCTTTCTTT
TRBD2	few	TRBV20-1	TRBJ2-7	CSARTSGRSYEQYF	TGCAGTGCTCGTACTAGCGGGAGGTCCTACGAGCAGTACTTC
-	-	TRBV5-4	TRBJ2-3	CASSWGLAGGKDTQYF	TGTGCCAGCAGCTGGGGACTAGCAGGGGGCAAGGATACGCAGTATTTT
-	few	TRBV28	TRBJ1-3	CASTREYSGNTIYF	TGTGCCAGCACAAGGGAATACTCTGGAAACACCATATATTTT
-	many	TRBV2	TRBJ2-5	CASTLETETQYF	TGTGCCAGCACCCTCGAGACGGAGACCCAGTACTTC
-	-	TRBV5-4	TRBJ2-5	CASSLAKWPKETQYF	TGTGCCAGCAGCTTGGCTAAGTGGCCAAAAGAGACCCAGTACTTC
TRBD1	many	TRBV29-1	TRBJ2-2	CSVTGDTGELFF	TGCAGCGTAACAGGGGACACCGGGGAGCTGTTTTTT
-	many	TRBV11-2	TRBJ1-2	CASSLPRTVNGYTF	TGTGCCAGCAGCTTACCCCGGACAGTTAATGGCTACACCTTC
-	-	TRBV28	TRBJ2-7	CASSFRGRGAGDYEQYF	TGTGCCAGCAGTTTTAGGGGGCGGGGGGCGGGGGACTACGAGCAGTACTTC
-	few	TRBV29-1	TRBJ1-1	CSVATPSKAFF	TGCAGCGTTGCGACCCCTTCGAAGGCTTTCTTT
-	many	TRBV28	TRBJ1-2	CASTPPRAQGYTF	TGTGCCAGCACCCCCCCGAGGGCACAGGGCTACACCTTC
TRBD2	many	TRBV29-1	TRBJ2-7	CSAGRDYDEQYF	TGCAGCGCCGGCCGGGACTACGACGAGCAGTACTTC
-	many	TRBV20-1	TRBJ1-1	CSAVGGDSEAFF	TGCAGTGCTGTCGGGGGGGACTCTGAAGCTTTCTTT
-	-	TRBV4-1	TRBJ1-1	CASSLPTRNTEAFF	TGCGCCAGCAGCCTGCCGACGAGGAACACTGAAGCTTTCTTT
-	few	TRBV10-3	TRBJ2-6	CAISGVGPGANVLTF	TGTGCCATCAGTGGTGTGGGCCCTGGGGCCAACGTCCTGACTTTC
TRBD2	-	TRBV27	TRBJ2-2	CASSPGTSGLGVAGELFF	TGTGCCAGCAGCCCCGGGACTAGCGGGCTGGGGGTGGCCGGGGAGCTGTTTTTT
-	-	TRBV2	TRBJ1-6	CASTIGYNSPLHF	TGTGCCAGCACCATCGGTTATAATTCACCCCTCCACTTT
-	many	TRBV25-1	TRBJ2-5	CASSDLGVTSSQETQYF	TGTGCCAGCAGTGACCTTGGGGTAACTAGCAGCCAAGAGACCCAGTACTTC
-	-	TRBV28	TRBJ1-4	CASRGAGVGSNEKLFF	TGTGCCAGCAGGGGGGCAGGGGTAGGTTCGAATGAAAAGCTGTTTTTT
-	many	TRBV5-6	TRBJ2-2	CASSPRPSTGELFF	TGTGCCAGCAGCCCGAGACCGAGCACCGGGGAGCTGTTTTTT
TRBD1	many	TRBV3-1	TRBJ1-2	CASSQRTGYGYTF	TGTGCCAGCAGCCAGAGGACAGGCTATGGCTACACCTTC
-	many	TRBV2	TRBJ2-5	CASSVPGLETQYF	TGTGCCAGCAGTGTGCCAGGGCTGGAGACCCAGTACTTC
-	-	TRBV10-3	TRBJ2-1	CAISEHNEQFF	TGTGCCATCAGTGAACACAATGAGCAGTTCTTC
-	few	TRBV24-1	TRBJ1-2	CATSDTTRNYGYTF	TGTGCCACCAGTGACACCACAAGGAACTATGGCTACACCTTC
-	few	TRBV10-2	TRBJ1-1	CASGSVANTEAFF	TGCGCCAGCGGTTCAGTAGCCAACACTGAAGCTTTCTTT
-	-	TRBV18	TRBJ2-5	CASSPDLRASKETQYF	TGTGCCAGCTCACCCGACTTGAGGGCCTCCAAAGAGACCCAGTACTTC
-	-	TRBV7-2	TRBJ2-3	CASSPGSADTQYF	TGTGCCAGCAGCCCGGGGTCGGCAGATACGCAGTATTTT
TRBD1	many	TRBV5-1	TRBJ1-5	CASSSGGANQPQHF	TGCGCCAGCAGCTCAGGGGGCGCGAATCAGCCCCAGCATTTT
-	many	TRBV25-1	TRBJ1-2	CASSEGQGFNYGYTF	TGTGCCAGCAGTGAAGGCCAGGGCTTTAACTATGGCTACACCTTC
TRBD2	-	TRBV3-1	TRBJ2-1	CASSQISGKAYNEQFF	TGTGCCAGCAGCCAGATTAGCGGGAAAGCCTACAATGAGCAGTTCTTC
-	-	TRBV28	TRBJ2-7	CASWGSYEQYF	TGTGCCAGCTGGGGGAGCTACGAGCAGTACTTC
-	many	TRBV28	TRBJ2-7	CASSPNIIGSKYEQYF	TGTGCCAGCAGCCCAAATATCATCGGGAGTAAATACGAGCAGTACTTC
-	-	TRBV28	TRBJ1-4	CASTFWAGSEKLFF	TGTGCCAGCACTTTTTGGGCAGGGAGTGAAAAACTGTTTTTT
-	few	TRBV30	TRBJ1-1	CACAGEDFTEAFF	TGTGCCTGCGCCGGGGAGGATTTTACTGAAGCTTTCTTT
-	-	TRBV18	TRBJ2-7	CASSQASWYEQYF	TGTGCCAGCTCACAGGCATCGTGGTACGAGCAGTACTTC
-	few	TRBV6-5	TRBJ2-7	CASSYSGVGEQYF	TGTGCCAGCAGTTACTCGGGCGTCGGCGAGCAGTACTTC
-	-	TRBV28	TRBJ2-1	CASRRDGNEQFF	TGTGCCAGCAGGCGGGATGGTAATGAGCAGTTCTTC